This TCR beta chain was captured in a study of CD8 T cells in Susac syndrome. Trimming at V came to 3 bases and at J to 9 bases, leaving 10 bases not matched to a gene. This CDR3 is built from 16 residues. Germline assignment: CDR1 SGHAT and CDR2 FQNNGV. The RNA, about 0.5 to 1 ug, was put through reverse transcription using random hexamers. TCRdb reprocessed the immunoSEQ multiplex PCR reads with MiXCR, giving one entry per CDR3 protein. The table has 150,000 or so distinct CDR3 sequences, approximately 94% seen once. TCR beta sequencing covered blood CD8+ and CD4+ T cells. The multiple sclerosis control cohort comprised treatment-naive individuals presenting with stable or active relapsing-remitting disease. TEMRA cells underwent FACS enrichment and CD8+ and CD4+ T cells underwent negative isolation.

This sequence joins TRBV11-2 and TRBJ2-1; TRBD2 matches 11 bases. Sample: CD4+ T cells from PBMCs. The TCR sequence derives from a human donor with multiple sclerosis. In DNA form, the CDR3 reads TGTGCCAGCAGCTTGCTAGCGGGAGGTCTTTGGGCTGAGCAGTTCTTC. This gives the protein CASSLLAGGLWAEQFF.